The rows below give T cell receptor beta chains drawn from one sample of a study of human T cells and chemical hapten exposure. A single record per CDR3 protein comes from TCRdb applying MiXCR to the RACE reads. The sample lists about 30,000 distinct CDR3 sequences; about a tenth were seen once. The sample was whole blood, taken in connection with sensitization to the hapten diphenylcyclopropenone (DPC). These TCRs come from a man in his fifties or sixties with alopecia areata. Some clones in this sample may be carry-over from other donors' samples. CDR3s leave out the opening cysteine and the closing phenylalanine or tryptophan. A D gene is named only where the DNA matches it firmly. Clone size is given for some rows only: seen once, a few or many times, or a class if the clone is expanded.

NA,TRBJ2-2,few,TRBV7-2,ASSYSTGELF
NA,TRBJ1-1,many,TRBV12-3/TRBV12-4,ASIIMGVEVAF
NA,TRBJ2-3,many,TRBV18,ASSPPSMSTDTQY
TRBD2,TRBJ2-2,many,TRBV11-2,ASSSGLAGLVGTGELF
TRBD1,TRBJ2-5,NA,TRBV10-3,AISESPGQQETQY
TRBD2,TRBJ2-1,many,TRBV7-9,ASSVTSGRFDEQF
TRBD2,TRBJ2-3,many,TRBV5-1,ASREISGRAYGTDTQY
TRBD1,TRBJ2-7,NA,TRBV7-6,ASSEGTGIPYEQY
NA,TRBJ2-7,many,TRBV12-3/TRBV12-4,ASSFGGDLYEQY
NA,TRBJ1-6,few,TRBV6-2/TRBV6-3,ASSYFDRADNSPLH
TRBD1,TRBJ2-1,NA,TRBV6-5,ASSYSRTGYGNEQF
TRBD1,TRBJ1-4,NA,TRBV29-1,SARPTGENEKLF
NA,TRBJ2-3,many,TRBV7-8,ASTHEASADTDTQY
NA,TRBJ2-7,NA,TRBV30,AWSPLGLYEQY
TRBD2,TRBJ2-5,NA,TRBV11-2,ASSPRASGRNQETQY
NA,TRBJ1-5,many,TRBV7-8,ASSPYLGNQPQH
NA,TRBJ2-3,few,TRBV21-1,AIRPGGGSTDTQY
NA,TRBJ1-4,many,TRBV11-2,ASSSGPKLF
TRBD2,TRBJ2-4,many,TRBV6-4,ASTERTSGRSLAKNIQY
NA,TRBJ2-7,NA,TRBV7-9,ASNQRDTSYEQY
NA,TRBJ2-7,few,TRBV18,ASSLNDVRNTYEQY
NA,TRBJ2-3,NA,TRBV4-1,ASSQGLDTQY
NA,TRBJ1-1,few,TRBV11-1,ASSSTNGNTEAF
TRBD2,TRBJ2-3,few,TRBV7-2,ASSLDGLAGGVGTDTQY
NA,TRBJ2-1,many,TRBV20-1,SLPGGNEQF
TRBD2,TRBJ2-1,few,TRBV20-1,SAPPGLASRGEQF